The sequence of this TCR beta chain was determined in a study of PD-1 blockade in mismatch repair-deficient tumors. About this clone itself: Its antigen remains unidentified.

Assay used: immunoSEQ multiplex PCR; TCRdb lists only in-frame clones, some missing. The sample yields several thousand clones, roughly 90% seen once. Whole-study results and caveats: 142 unique blood TCRs came from expansion to three of seven peptides.

Time point indicated: roughly 10-day in vitro stimulation with candidate mutation-associated neoantigen peptide 1. V lost 0 bases and J 2 bases, leaving 14 bases between the germline ends. The CDR3 spans 17 residues. In germline, CDR1 is MGHRA, CDR2 YSYEKL. The sample was cells cultured in vitro, taken from a patient treated with pembrolizumab. The sequence came from an adult with mismatch repair-deficient cancer. The chain uses TRBV4-1 and TRBJ2-4; a possible D gene is TRBD2 (5 bases). The CDR3: CASSQDGGLLSKNIQYF. The CDR3 DNA follows: TGCGCCAGCAGCCAAGATGGCGGGTTGCTATCCAAAAACATTCAGTACTTC.